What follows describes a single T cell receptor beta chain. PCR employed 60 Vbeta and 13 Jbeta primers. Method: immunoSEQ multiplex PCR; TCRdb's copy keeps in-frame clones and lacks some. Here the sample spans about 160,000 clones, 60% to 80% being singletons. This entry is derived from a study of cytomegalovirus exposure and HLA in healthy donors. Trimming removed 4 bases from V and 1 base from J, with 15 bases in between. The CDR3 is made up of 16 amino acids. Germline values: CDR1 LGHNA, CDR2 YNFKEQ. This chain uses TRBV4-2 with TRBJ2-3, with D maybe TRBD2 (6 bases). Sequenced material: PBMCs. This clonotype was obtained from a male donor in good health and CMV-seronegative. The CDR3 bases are TGTGCCAGCAGCCGTTGGGTCGGCGGGGGCACAGATACGCAGTATTTT. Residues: CASSRWVGGGTDTQYF.